The rows below give T cell receptor beta chains drawn from one sample of a study of monozygotic twins with inflammatory bowel disease. After re-calling the 5' RACE reads, TCRdb lists one entry per CDR3 protein, DNA absent. Here the sample table reports about 99,000 distinct CDR3 sequences. What was sequenced was blood. All receptors derive from a human donor with ulcerative colitis or Crohn's disease, or a healthy co-twin of an affected twin (not recorded which). CDR3s include the opening cysteine and the closing phenylalanine or tryptophan. Fields, in order: V gene, J gene, CDR3 protein.

>TRBV30|TRBJ2-3
CAQNPTGGDTQYF
>TRBV12-3/TRBV12-4|TRBJ2-1
CASSQLPGTGNHNEQFF
>TRBV9|TRBJ2-7
CASSVGGMAYEQYF
>TRBV28|TRBJ2-7
CASSPLGRQGTYEQYF
>TRBV5-6|TRBJ2-7
CASSRQGPLSYEQYF
>TRBV12-3/TRBV12-4|TRBJ2-7
CASSFRVGYEQYF
>TRBV6-5|TRBJ2-1
CASSYDRIDNEQFF
>TRBV21-1|TRBJ1-1
CASSVSVEDRGHLEAFF
>TRBV6-6|TRBJ2-2
CASSYSAGAGELFF
>TRBV7-2|TRBJ1-5
CASSFEGRGGNQPQHF
>TRBV4-3|TRBJ1-1
CASSQQTGANTEAFF
>TRBV10-3|TRBJ2-7
CAISPPRGEQYF
>TRBV7-2|TRBJ1-2
CASSLDAGTYGYTF
>TRBV7-2|TRBJ2-7
CASSLAPGVRYDEQYF
>TRBV20-1|TRBJ1-2
CSARESGTAYGYTF
>TRBV10-2|TRBJ2-1
CASSESGLAFDEQFF